The entry below describes one TCR beta chain. Its antigen has not been determined. No quality values exist for individual bases; no much larger clone is one base distant. TCRbeta CDR3 regions were amplified from genomic DNA by means of the immunoSEQ Assay, a bias-controlled multiplex PCR. The paper's data handling went like this. The number of nucleated cells in each sample was estimated by amplification of reference gene primers within the assay. To quantify the absolute abundance of each unique TCRbeta CDR3 rearrangement, sequence reads were collapsed and filtered. For each sample, productive Simpson clonality was calculated by taking the square root of Simpson's diversity index across productive rearrangements. Here the immuneACCESS table is served through TCRdb, limited to in-frame sequences with V and J called. Missing clones are a known gap in these copies; in checked studies unresolved V genes cover under half, and the rest lacks a known reason. V and J calls and clone size are copied from that table; D and trimming were computed from the DNA. This sample holds fewer than 300,000 clones; roughly 83% were observed only once. Of the sample, about 2.5% is held by the ten largest clones.

The record originates from a study of blood T cell repertoires in COVID-19 (dated by TCRdb to 2020 to 2022). The study in broad terms: Samples from collaborators originated in the United States, Italy and Spain and spanned both the acute and convalescent phases of COVID-19. The dataset comprised deeply sampled blood TCRbeta repertoires from subjects exposed to, actively infected with, or recovered from COVID-19. Where HLA class I and class II types were available, the types were taken from metadata supplied by the sample provider, not from assay-based typing. The samples were drawn from the first 160 participants of the ongoing ImmuneRACE study and from about 1,200 subjects provided by 6 global collaborators. The material from the prospective study consisted of cDNA or gDNA derived from T cells, B-cell-depleted T cells, or PBMCs. The sample metadata nearly always contained a de-identified subject ID, COVID-19 status, age in years and sex. The repertoires were released in a freely available public database meant as a resource for research on the immune response to SARS-CoV-2. The study at large found these results: Clinical and demographic metadata were provided uncurated, with the amount varying by source and participant.

The collaborating institutions used their own protocols to collect whole blood in K2EDTA tubes. Collaborator samples were shipped for TCRbeta analysis as frozen whole blood, isolated PBMCs, or DNA extracted from either sample type. The germline V gene (reference sequence) gives CDR1 as GTSNPN and CDR2 as SVGIG. The junction shows trimming of 0 bases on V and 0 bases on J, plus 11 bases between the germline ends. The CDR3 contains 15 residues, cysteine and phenylalanine counted. The read is trimmed to its CDR3 DNA, 45 bases read in frame from base 1. The sequenced sample consisted of peripheral blood. The V and J genes are TRBV30 and TRBJ1-2, and possibly TRBD1, on 5 matching bases. The sequence was obtained from a woman aged 70-85 years with active or convalescent COVID-19. The CDR3 reads CAWSVPQGPNYGYTF. The DNA is as follows: TGTGCCTGGAGTGTTCCCCAGGGCCCTAACTATGGCTACACCTTC. The CDR3, completed at both ends by the reference TRBV30 and TRBJ1-2 genes, gives the full variable domain SQTIHQWPATLVQPVGSPLSLECTVEGTSNPNLYWYRQAAGRGLQLLFYSVGIGQISSEVPQNLSASRPQDRQFILSSKKLLLSDSGFYLCAWSVPQGPNYGYTFGSGTRLTVV.